Listed here are 7 T cell receptor beta chains from one sample, sequenced in a study of cytomegalovirus exposure and HLA in healthy donors. The study ran its PCR with 60 Vbeta and 13 Jbeta primers. TCRdb's table, derived via immunoSEQ multiplex PCR, lists solely in-frame clones and lacks some. Of about 120,000 clones listed, approximately 80% were seen once; the top ten hold about a tenth. The sequenced sample consisted of PBMCs. Receptor source: a man aged 35-49 years in good health and CMV-seropositive.

This clone was seen once. The chain links TRBV7-9 to TRBJ1-2, with 11 positions matching TRBD1. The germline V gene encodes CDR1 SEHNR and CDR2 FQNEAQ (reference sequence). V shed 6 bases, J shed 8 bases, and the junction held 8 bases outside the gene matches. The CDR3 contains 14 residues. The CDR3 coding sequence is TGTGCCAGCAGTTTTGGACAGGGGGCTTTGGGCTACACCTTC. The encoded protein is CASSFGQGALGYTF.

V usage is TRBV7-2 and J usage is TRBJ1-6, with 8 bases fitting TRBD1. In germline, CDR1 is SGHTA, CDR2 FQGNSA. The CDR3 runs 15 residues. V lost 4 bases and J lost 13; bases outside the gene matches: 12. The CDR3 reads CASSSETGQAGPLHF. The CDR3 DNA is TGTGCCAGCAGCTCCGAGACGGGACAGGCGGGGCCCCTCCACTTT. Full variable domain (rest looked up from reference TRBV7-2 and TRBJ1-6): GAGVSQSPSNKVTEKGKDVELRCDPISGHTALYWYRQSLGQGLEFLIYFQGNSAPDKSGLPSDRFSAERTGGSVSTLTIQRTQQEDSAVYLCASSSETGQAGPLHFGNGTRLTVT.

The chain recombines TRBV5-1 with TRBJ1-3; 7 bases match TRBD1. The V segment lost 2 bases and the J segment 0 bases; nucleotides outside the gene matches: 5. CDR1 and CDR2 from the germline V gene are SGHRS and YFSETQ. The CDR3 runs 16 residues. CDR3 protein: CASSFTQGFSGNTIYF. Written as DNA, the CDR3 is TGCGCCAGCAGCTTCACACAGGGGTTCTCTGGAAACACCATATATTTT.

V gene TRBV11-2 combines with J gene TRBJ1-1; 10 bases are shared with TRBD1. Germline values: CDR1 SGHAT, CDR2 FQNNGV. J was trimmed by 1 base and V by 5 bases; bases with no gene match: 4. The CDR3 is 15 residues long. CDR3 sequence (DNA): TGTGCCAGCAGCCTGAGGACAGGGGGGAACACTGAAGCTTTCTTT. Its translation is CASSLRTGGNTEAFF.

The V gene is TRBV5-1, the J gene TRBJ2-6; no definite D call. V shed 4 bases and J shed 2 bases, with 10 bases lying between them. This CDR3 spans 15 amino acids. Germline V CDR1 and CDR2: SGHRS, YFSETQ. For the CDR3, the DNA is TGCGCCAGCAGCCTATACAGTCCTGGGGCCAACGTCCTGACTTTC. Its protein is CASSLYSPGANVLTF.

V is TRBV11-3 and J is TRBJ1-5; a possible D gene is TRBD1 (5 bases). The V end lost 7 bases, the J end lost 0 bases, and 16 bases lay between the germline ends. The CDR3 loop spans 16 amino acids. Germline V gene sequence: CDR1 SGHNT, CDR2 YENEEA. In DNA, the CDR3 is TGTGCCAGCACCACGACCGGGGGGTATAGCAATCAGCCCCAGCATTTT. The encoded protein is CASTTTGGYSNQPQHF.

The V and J genes are TRBV11-2 and TRBJ2-7; 10 bases match TRBD1. The length of the CDR3 is 17 residues. Looked up from germline, CDR1 is SGHAT and CDR2 is FQNNGV. V lost 6 bases to trimming and J lost 3 bases; unmatched junction nucleotides: 14. CDR3: CASSFSTGTGEYYEQYF. CDR3 nucleotide sequence: TGTGCCAGCAGTTTTTCCACCGGGACAGGGGAATACTACGAGCAGTACTTC.